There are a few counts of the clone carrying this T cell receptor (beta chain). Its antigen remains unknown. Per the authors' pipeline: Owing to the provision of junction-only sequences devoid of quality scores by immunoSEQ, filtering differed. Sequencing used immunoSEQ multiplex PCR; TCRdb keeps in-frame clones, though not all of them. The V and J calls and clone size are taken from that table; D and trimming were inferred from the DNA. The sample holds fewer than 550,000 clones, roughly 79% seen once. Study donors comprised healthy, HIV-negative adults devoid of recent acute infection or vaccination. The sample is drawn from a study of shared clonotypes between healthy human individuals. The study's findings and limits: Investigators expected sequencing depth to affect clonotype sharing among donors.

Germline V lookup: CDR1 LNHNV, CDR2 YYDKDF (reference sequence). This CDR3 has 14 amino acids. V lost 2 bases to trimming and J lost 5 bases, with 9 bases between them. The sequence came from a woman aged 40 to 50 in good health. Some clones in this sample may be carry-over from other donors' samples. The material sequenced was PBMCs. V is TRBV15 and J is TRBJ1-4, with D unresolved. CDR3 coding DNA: TGTGCCACCAGCAGATACGGAGGCAATGAAAAACTGTTTTTT. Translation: CATSRYGGNEKLFF.